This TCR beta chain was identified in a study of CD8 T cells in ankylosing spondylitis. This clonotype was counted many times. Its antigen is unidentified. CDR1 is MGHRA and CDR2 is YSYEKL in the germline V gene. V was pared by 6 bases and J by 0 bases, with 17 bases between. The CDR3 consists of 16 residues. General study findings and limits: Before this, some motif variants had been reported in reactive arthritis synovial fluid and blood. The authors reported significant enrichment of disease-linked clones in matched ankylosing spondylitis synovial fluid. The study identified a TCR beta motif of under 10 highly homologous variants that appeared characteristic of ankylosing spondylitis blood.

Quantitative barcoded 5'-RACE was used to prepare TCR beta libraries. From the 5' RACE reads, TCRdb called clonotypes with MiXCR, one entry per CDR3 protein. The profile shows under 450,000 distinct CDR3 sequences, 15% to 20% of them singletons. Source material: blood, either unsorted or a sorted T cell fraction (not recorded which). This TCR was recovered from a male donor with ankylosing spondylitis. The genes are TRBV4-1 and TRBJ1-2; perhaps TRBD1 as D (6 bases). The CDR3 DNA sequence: TGCGCCAGCAGTCCCCCAGGGGTATTAGCTAACTATGGCTACACCTTC. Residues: CASSPPGVLANYGYTF.